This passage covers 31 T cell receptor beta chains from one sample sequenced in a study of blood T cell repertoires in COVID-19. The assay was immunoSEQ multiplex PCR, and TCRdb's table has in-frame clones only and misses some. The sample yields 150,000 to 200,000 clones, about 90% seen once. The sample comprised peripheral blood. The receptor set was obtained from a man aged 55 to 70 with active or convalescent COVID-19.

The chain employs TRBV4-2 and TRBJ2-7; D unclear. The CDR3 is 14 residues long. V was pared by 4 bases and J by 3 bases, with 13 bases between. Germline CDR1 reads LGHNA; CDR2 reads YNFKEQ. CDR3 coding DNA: TGTGCCAGCAGCCCGGAGATAAAATACTACGAGCAGTACTTC. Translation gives CASSPEIKYYEQYF.

CDR3 loop: CASSVSGDKADTQYF. Written as DNA, the CDR3 is TGCGCCAGCAGTGTTTCAGGGGATAAGGCAGATACGCAGTATTTT. The J gene is TRBJ2-3, the V gene TRBV10-1, with D perhaps matching TRBD1 (6 bases). Germline V gene sequence: CDR1 WNHNN, CDR2 SYGVQD (reference sequence). With 4 bases removed from V and 4 bases from J, the gap between germline ends came to 15 bases. This CDR3 is 15 amino acids long.

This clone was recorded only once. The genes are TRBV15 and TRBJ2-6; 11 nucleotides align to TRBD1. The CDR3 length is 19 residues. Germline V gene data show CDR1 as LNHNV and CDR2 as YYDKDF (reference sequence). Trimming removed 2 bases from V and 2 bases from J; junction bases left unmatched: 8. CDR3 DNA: TGTGCCACCAGCAGAACCCCGGGACAGGGGGATACTGGGGCCAACGTCCTGACTTTC. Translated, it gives CATSRTPGQGDTGANVLTF.

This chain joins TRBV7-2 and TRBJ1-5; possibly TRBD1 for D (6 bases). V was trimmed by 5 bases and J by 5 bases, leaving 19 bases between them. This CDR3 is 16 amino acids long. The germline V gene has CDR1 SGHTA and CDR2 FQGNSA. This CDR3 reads CASSIVAQGRDQPQHF. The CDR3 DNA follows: TGTGCCAGCAGCATAGTGGCACAGGGCCGAGATCAGCCCCAGCATTTT.

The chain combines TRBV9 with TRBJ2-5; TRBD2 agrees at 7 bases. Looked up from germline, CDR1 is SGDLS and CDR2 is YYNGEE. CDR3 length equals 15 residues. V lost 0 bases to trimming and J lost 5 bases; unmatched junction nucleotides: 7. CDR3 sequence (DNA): TGTGCCAGCAGCGTAGGGGGAGGGATAGGGGAGACCCAGTACTTC. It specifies CASSVGGGIGETQYF.

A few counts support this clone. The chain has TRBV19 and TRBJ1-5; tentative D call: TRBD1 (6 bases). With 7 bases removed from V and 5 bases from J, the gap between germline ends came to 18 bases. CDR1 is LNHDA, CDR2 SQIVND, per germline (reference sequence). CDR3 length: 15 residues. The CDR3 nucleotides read TGTGCCAGTATGGCCGCAGGGGATGGCTATCAGCCCCAGCATTTT. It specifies CASMAAGDGYQPQHF.

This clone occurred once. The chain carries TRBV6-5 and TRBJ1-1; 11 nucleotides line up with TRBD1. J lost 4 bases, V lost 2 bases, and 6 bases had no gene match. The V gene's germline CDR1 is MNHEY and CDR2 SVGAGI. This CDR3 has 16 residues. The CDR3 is CASSYTWTGGITEAFF. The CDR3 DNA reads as TGTGCCAGCAGTTACACTTGGACAGGGGGCATCACTGAAGCTTTCTTT.

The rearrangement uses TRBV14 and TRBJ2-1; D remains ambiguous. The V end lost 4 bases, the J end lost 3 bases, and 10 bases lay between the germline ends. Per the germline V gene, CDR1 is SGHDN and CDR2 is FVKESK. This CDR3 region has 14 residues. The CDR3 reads CASSPKSSYNEQFF. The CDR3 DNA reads TGTGCCAGCAGCCCAAAGTCGAGCTACAATGAGCAGTTCTTC.

The CDR3 coding sequence is TGTGCCAGCAGTCCGGGACTAGCGGGGGGGCCCGGAGAGACCCAGTACTTC. This encodes CASSPGLAGGPGETQYF. The rearrangement uses TRBV2 and TRBJ2-5; 16 bases fit TRBD2. The V gene end was trimmed by 5 bases and the J gene end by 4 bases; junction bases not matched to a gene: 7. Looked up from germline, CDR1 is SNHLY and CDR2 is FYNNEI. CDR3 length: 17 amino acids.

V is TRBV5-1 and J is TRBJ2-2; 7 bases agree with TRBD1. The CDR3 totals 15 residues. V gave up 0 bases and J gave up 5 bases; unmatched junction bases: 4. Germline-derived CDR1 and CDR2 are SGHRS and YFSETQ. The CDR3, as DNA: TGCGCCAGCAGCTTGGAGGGGGCGGTTACCGGGGAGCTGTTTTTT. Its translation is CASSLEGAVTGELFF.

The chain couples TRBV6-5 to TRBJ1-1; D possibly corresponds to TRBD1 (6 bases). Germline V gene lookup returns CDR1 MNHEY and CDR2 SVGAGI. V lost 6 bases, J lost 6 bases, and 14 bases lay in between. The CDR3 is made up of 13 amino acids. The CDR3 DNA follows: TGTGCCAGCAGCACAGGGTGGGGGTCTGAAGCTTTCTTT. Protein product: CASSTGWGSEAFF.

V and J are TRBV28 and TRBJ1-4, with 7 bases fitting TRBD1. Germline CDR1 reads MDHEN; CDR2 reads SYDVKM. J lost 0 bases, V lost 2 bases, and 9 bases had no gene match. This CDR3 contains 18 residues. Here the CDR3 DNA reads TGTGCCAGCAGTTTAAGGAGGGGGCCCCCTGCAACTAATGAAAAACTGTTTTTT. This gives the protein CASSLRRGPPATNEKLFF.

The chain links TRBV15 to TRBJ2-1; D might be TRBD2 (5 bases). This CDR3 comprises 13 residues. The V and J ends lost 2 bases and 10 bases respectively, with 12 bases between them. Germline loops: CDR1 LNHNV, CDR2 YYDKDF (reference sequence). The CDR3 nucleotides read TGTGCCACCAGCAGAACGATAGCGAGCGAGCAGTTCTTC. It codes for CATSRTIASEQFF.

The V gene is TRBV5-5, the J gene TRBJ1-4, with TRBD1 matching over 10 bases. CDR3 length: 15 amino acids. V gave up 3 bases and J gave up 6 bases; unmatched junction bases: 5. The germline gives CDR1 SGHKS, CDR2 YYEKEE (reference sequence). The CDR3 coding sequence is TGTGCCAGCAGCTCGGATGGGACAGGGGATGAAAAACTGTTTTTT. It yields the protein CASSSDGTGDEKLFF. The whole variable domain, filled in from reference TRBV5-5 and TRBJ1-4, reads DAGVTQSPTHLIKTRGQQVTLRCSPISGHKSVSWYQQVLGQGPQFIFQYYEKEERGRGNFPDRFSARQFPNYSSELNVNALLLGDSALYLCASSSDGTGDEKLFFGSGTQLSVL.

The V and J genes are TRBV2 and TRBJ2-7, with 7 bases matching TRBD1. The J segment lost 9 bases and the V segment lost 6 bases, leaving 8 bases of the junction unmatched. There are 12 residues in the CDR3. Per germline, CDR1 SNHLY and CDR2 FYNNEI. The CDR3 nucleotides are TGTGCCAGCAGGACAGACAGGGCTGGGCAGTACTTC. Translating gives CASRTDRAGQYF.

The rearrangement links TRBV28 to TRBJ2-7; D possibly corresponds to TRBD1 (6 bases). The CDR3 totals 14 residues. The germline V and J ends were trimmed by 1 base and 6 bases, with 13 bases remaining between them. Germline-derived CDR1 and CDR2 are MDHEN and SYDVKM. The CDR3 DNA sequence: TGTGCCAGCAGTTTATCCAGGGGTACCGGCGAGCAGTACTTC. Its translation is CASSLSRGTGEQYF. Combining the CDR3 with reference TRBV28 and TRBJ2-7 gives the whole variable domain DVKVTQSSRYLVKRTGEKVFLECVQDMDHENMFWYRQDPGLGLRLIYFSYDVKMKEKGDIPEGYSVSREKKERFSLILESASTNQTSMYLCASSLSRGTGEQYFGPGTRLTVT.

In DNA form, the CDR3 reads TGTGCCAGTAACCTGCTGGACAGGGGAAGAAATCAGCCCCAGCATTTT. Protein: CASNLLDRGRNQPQHF. This chain links TRBV19 with TRBJ1-5; 9 nucleotides agree with TRBD1. Trimming removed 7 bases from V and 4 bases from J; junction bases left unmatched: 11. Germline loops: CDR1 LNHDA, CDR2 SQIVND (reference sequence). This CDR3 spans 16 amino acids.

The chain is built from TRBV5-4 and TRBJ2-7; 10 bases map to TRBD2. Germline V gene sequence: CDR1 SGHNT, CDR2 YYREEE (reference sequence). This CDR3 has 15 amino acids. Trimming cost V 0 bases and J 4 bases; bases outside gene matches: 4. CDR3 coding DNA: TGTGCCAGCAGCTTGGGCCTAGCGGGGGAGTACGAGCAGTACTTC. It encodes CASSLGLAGEYEQYF.

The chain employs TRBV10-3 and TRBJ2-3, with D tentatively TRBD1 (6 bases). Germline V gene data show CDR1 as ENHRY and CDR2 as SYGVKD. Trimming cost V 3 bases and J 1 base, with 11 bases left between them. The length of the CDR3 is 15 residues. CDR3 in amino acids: CAISDQGNGTDTQYF. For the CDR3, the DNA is TGTGCCATCAGTGATCAGGGGAACGGCACAGATACGCAGTATTTT.

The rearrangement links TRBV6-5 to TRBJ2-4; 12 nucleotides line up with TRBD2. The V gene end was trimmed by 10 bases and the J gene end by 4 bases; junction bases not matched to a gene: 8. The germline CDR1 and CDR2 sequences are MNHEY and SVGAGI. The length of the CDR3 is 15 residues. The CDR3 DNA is TGTGCCACGGCCTTCCTAGCGGGGGGGAAAAACATTCAGTACTTC. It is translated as CATAFLAGGKNIQYF.

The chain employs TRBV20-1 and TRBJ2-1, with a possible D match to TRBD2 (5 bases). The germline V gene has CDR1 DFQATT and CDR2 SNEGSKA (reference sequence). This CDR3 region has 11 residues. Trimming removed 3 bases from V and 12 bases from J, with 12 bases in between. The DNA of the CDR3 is TGCAGTGCTAGCATGGGCGAGGGGCAGTTCTTC. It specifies CSASMGEGQFF.

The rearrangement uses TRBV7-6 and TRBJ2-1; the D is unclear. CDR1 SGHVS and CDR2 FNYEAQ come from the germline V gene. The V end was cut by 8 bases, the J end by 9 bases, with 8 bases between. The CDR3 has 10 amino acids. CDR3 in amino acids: CASGRSEQFF. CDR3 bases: TGTGCCAGCGGTAGGAGTGAGCAGTTCTTC.

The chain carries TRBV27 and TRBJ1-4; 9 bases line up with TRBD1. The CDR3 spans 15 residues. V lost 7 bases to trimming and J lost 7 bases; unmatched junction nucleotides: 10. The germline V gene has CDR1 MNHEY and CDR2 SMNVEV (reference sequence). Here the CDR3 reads CASKDRGFSGEKLFF. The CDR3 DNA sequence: TGTGCCAGCAAGGACAGGGGCTTCTCTGGTGAAAAACTGTTTTTT.

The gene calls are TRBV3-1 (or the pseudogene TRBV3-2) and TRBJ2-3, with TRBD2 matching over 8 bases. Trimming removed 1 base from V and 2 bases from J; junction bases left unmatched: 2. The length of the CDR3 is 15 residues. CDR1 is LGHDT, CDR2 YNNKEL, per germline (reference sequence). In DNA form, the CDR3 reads TGTGCCAGCAGCCAAGGGCGGGGGGACACAGATACGCAGTATTTT. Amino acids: CASSQGRGDTDTQYF.

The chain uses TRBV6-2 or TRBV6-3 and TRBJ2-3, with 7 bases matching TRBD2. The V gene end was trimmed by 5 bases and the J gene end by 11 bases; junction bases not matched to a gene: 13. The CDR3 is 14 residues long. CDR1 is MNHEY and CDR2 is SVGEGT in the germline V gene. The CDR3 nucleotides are TGTGCCAGCAGTGGAACGGGGGGTAGTGCAGGGCAGTATTTT. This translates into CASSGTGGSAGQYF.

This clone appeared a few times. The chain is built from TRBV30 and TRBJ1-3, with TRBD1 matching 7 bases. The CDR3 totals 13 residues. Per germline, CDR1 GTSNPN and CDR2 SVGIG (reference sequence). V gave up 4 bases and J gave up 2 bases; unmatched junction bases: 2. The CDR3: CAWTRGTGNTIYF. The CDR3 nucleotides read TGTGCCTGGACCAGGGGGACTGGAAACACCATATATTTT.

This CDR3 is CASRLDRERKIEAFF. The CDR3 bases are TGTGCCAGCAGGCTAGACAGAGAACGAAAGATTGAAGCTTTCTTT. The chain has TRBV5-6 and TRBJ1-1, with a possible D match to TRBD1 (5 bases). The CDR3 contains 15 residues. V was pared by 5 bases and J by 7 bases, with 21 bases between. Germline values: CDR1 SGHDT, CDR2 YYEEEE.

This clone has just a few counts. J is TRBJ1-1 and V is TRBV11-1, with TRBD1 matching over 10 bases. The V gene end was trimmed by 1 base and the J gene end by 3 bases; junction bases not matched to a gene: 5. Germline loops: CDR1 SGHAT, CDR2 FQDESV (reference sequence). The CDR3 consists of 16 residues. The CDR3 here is CASSLERQGADTEAFF. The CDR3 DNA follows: TGTGCCAGCAGCTTAGAGAGACAGGGGGCAGACACTGAAGCTTTCTTT.

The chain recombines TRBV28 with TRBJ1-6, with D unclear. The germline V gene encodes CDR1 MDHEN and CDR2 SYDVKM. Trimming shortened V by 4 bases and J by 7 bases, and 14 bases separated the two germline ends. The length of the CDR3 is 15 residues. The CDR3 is CASSSGQSRNSPLHF. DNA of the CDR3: TGTGCCAGCAGTTCCGGTCAGTCTAGGAATTCACCCCTCCACTTT.

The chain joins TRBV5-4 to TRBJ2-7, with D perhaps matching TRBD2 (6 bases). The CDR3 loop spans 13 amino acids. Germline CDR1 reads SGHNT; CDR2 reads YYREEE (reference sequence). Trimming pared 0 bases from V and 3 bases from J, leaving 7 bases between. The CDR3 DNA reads TGTGCCAGCAGCTTGGAGGGACTCTACGAGCAGTACTTC. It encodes CASSLEGLYEQYF. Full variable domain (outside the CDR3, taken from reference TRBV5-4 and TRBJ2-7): ETGVTQSPTHLIKTRGQQVTLRCSSQSGHNTVSWYQQALGQGPQFIFQYYREEENGRGNFPPRFSGLQFPNYSSELNVNALELDDSALYLCASSLEGLYEQYFGPGTRLTVT.

The CDR3 bases are TGTGCCAGCAGTTACGGTGGGAGACCCTACAATGAGCAGTTCTTC. Translated: CASSYGGRPYNEQFF. The chain has TRBV6-5 and TRBJ2-1; tentatively, D is TRBD2 (5 bases). Germline-derived CDR1 and CDR2 are MNHEY and SVGAGI. The CDR3 sequence is 15 residues long. Trimming shortened V by 2 bases and J by 2 bases, and 10 bases separated the two germline ends.